The rows below give T cell receptor beta chains drawn from one sample of a study of Ad26.COV2.S vaccination and SARS-CoV-2 variants. Sequencing was performed with immunoSEQ multiplex PCR; in TCRdb, only in-frame clones are kept and a portion is missing. The repertoire holds about 400,000 clones, with more than 85% as singletons. The sequencing here drew on peripheral blood, taken in a trial of Ad26.COV2.S vaccine versus placebo. Every receptor here comes from a person aged 18-60 years who received the Ad26.COV2.S COVID-19 vaccine or a placebo. CDR3s include the opening cysteine and the closing phenylalanine or tryptophan. Fields, in order: CDR3 DNA, CDR3 protein, clone size, V gene, J gene, D gene. A D gene is named only where the DNA matches it firmly. Clone size, where shown, is once, few, many, or a class for clones that have expanded.

cdr3_nt: TGTGCCAGCAGTTTTTACAGAATGAACACTGAAGCTTTCTTT
cdr3_aa: CASSFYRMNTEAFF
clone_size: -
v_call: TRBV6-5
j_call: TRBJ1-1
d_call: -

cdr3_nt: TGTGCCAGTAGTATTCGGACAGGGGCGTACGAGCAGTACTTC
cdr3_aa: CASSIRTGAYEQYF
clone_size: once
v_call: TRBV19
j_call: TRBJ2-7
d_call: TRBD1

cdr3_nt: TGTGCCAGCAGCCCGAGGACGGGGAATTCACCCCTCCACTTT
cdr3_aa: CASSPRTGNSPLHF
clone_size: -
v_call: TRBV7-6
j_call: TRBJ1-6
d_call: -

cdr3_nt: TGTGCCAGCAGCCAAGAAGGATATGGCTACACCTTC
cdr3_aa: CASSQEGYGYTF
clone_size: -
v_call: TRBV3-1/TRBV3-2
j_call: TRBJ1-2
d_call: -

cdr3_nt: TGTGCCAGCAGCCCACGATCTCGTGGCGGGGGCTATGGCTACACCTTC
cdr3_aa: CASSPRSRGGGYGYTF
clone_size: -
v_call: TRBV7-9
j_call: TRBJ1-2
d_call: -

cdr3_nt: TGTGCCAGTAGCCTGACAGGGTCCGAGCAGTACTTC
cdr3_aa: CASSLTGSEQYF
clone_size: -
v_call: TRBV19
j_call: TRBJ2-7
d_call: TRBD1

cdr3_nt: TGCGCCAGCAGCCATCCCACCGCAGGGCGCTATGGCTACACCTTC
cdr3_aa: CASSHPTAGRYGYTF
clone_size: -
v_call: TRBV4-1
j_call: TRBJ1-2
d_call: -

cdr3_nt: TGCAGCGCCGGGAGGAACACTGAAGCTTTCTTT
cdr3_aa: CSAGRNTEAFF
clone_size: -
v_call: TRBV29-1
j_call: TRBJ1-1
d_call: -

cdr3_nt: TGTGCCAGCAGCGAAGGGCAGGGAGAGACCCAGTACTTC
cdr3_aa: CASSEGQGETQYF
clone_size: -
v_call: TRBV5-6
j_call: TRBJ2-5
d_call: -

cdr3_nt: TGTGCCAGCAGACAACTGGACGGGGAAGATGGAGCTTTCTTT
cdr3_aa: CASRQLDGEDGAFF
clone_size: -
v_call: TRBV6-5
j_call: TRBJ1-1
d_call: -

cdr3_nt: TGCGCCAGCAGCTTGGGGACAGGTTCGGGGTTGGATACGCAGTATTTT
cdr3_aa: CASSLGTGSGLDTQYF
clone_size: -
v_call: TRBV5-1
j_call: TRBJ2-3
d_call: TRBD1

cdr3_nt: TGTGCCAGTAGTGATACAGGGGAGACTGAAGCTTTCTTT
cdr3_aa: CASSDTGETEAFF
clone_size: -
v_call: TRBV19
j_call: TRBJ1-1
d_call: TRBD1

cdr3_nt: TGTGCCAGTAGTATAACGGAGACAGGGAACTATGGCTACACCTTC
cdr3_aa: CASSITETGNYGYTF
clone_size: once
v_call: TRBV19
j_call: TRBJ1-2
d_call: TRBD1

cdr3_nt: TGTGCCAGCAGCCTTAATGCAGGGGGAAGGGAGACCCAGTACTTC
cdr3_aa: CASSLNAGGRETQYF
clone_size: few
v_call: TRBV3-1/TRBV3-2
j_call: TRBJ2-5
d_call: TRBD1

cdr3_nt: TGTGCCAGCAGCCACGAACATAATGGCTACACCTTC
cdr3_aa: CASSHEHNGYTF
clone_size: -
v_call: TRBV3-1/TRBV3-2
j_call: TRBJ1-2
d_call: -

cdr3_nt: TGCACCAGCAGCTTATGGGACAAATCTATTTATAATGAGCAGTTCTTC
cdr3_aa: CTSSLWDKSIYNEQFF
clone_size: -
v_call: TRBV1
j_call: TRBJ2-1
d_call: -

cdr3_nt: TGCAGTGCTAGTAGCTCAGGGAACGAGCAGTACTTC
cdr3_aa: CSASSSGNEQYF
clone_size: -
v_call: TRBV20-1
j_call: TRBJ2-7
d_call: -

cdr3_nt: TGTGCCAGTAGTCCCCGGACAGGGTTAAAGGTCGGGGAGCTGTTTTTT
cdr3_aa: CASSPRTGLKVGELFF
clone_size: -
v_call: TRBV19
j_call: TRBJ2-2
d_call: TRBD1

cdr3_nt: TGTGCCAGCAGCCGAGGACGGCTGAACACTGAAGCTTTCTTT
cdr3_aa: CASSRGRLNTEAFF
clone_size: -
v_call: TRBV5-6
j_call: TRBJ1-1
d_call: -

cdr3_nt: TGTGCCATCAACAGGGGAGCGGGGGGAAACACCATATATTTT
cdr3_aa: CAINRGAGGNTIYF
clone_size: -
v_call: TRBV2
j_call: TRBJ1-3
d_call: TRBD1

cdr3_nt: TGTGCCAGCAGAGACAGGGGAGGCACAGATACGCAGTATTTT
cdr3_aa: CASRDRGGTDTQYF
clone_size: -
v_call: TRBV2
j_call: TRBJ2-3
d_call: TRBD1

cdr3_nt: TGTGCCAGCAGTTTTAGGGGGACCCTCCACTTT
cdr3_aa: CASSFRGTLHF
clone_size: -
v_call: TRBV27
j_call: TRBJ1-6
d_call: -

cdr3_nt: TGTGCCAGCAGTTCAGGGGGGACTGAAGCTTTCTTT
cdr3_aa: CASSSGGTEAFF
clone_size: -
v_call: TRBV27
j_call: TRBJ1-1
d_call: TRBD1

cdr3_nt: TGTGCCAGCAGCTTACAATCCCGGACGGAAGCTTTCTTT
cdr3_aa: CASSLQSRTEAFF
clone_size: -
v_call: TRBV7-2
j_call: TRBJ1-1
d_call: -

cdr3_nt: TGTGCCAGCAGCATAGGGACAGGCCGGAACTATGGCTACACCTTC
cdr3_aa: CASSIGTGRNYGYTF
clone_size: -
v_call: TRBV3-1/TRBV3-2
j_call: TRBJ1-2
d_call: TRBD1